This T cell receptor (beta chain) appears in the sequencing data of a study of T-cell reconstitution after alpha-beta-depleted transplantation in children. General study findings and limits: Surviving recipient cells, namely T cells and thymic progenitors, were the source of high day-60 TCRbeta diversity in some patients.

About this clonotype itself: Its antigen is unidentified.

Construction of the TCRbeta library involved unique molecular identifiers. TCRdb reanalysed the PCR reads using MiXCR and keeps one entry per CDR3 protein. The table has 300,000 to 400,000 distinct CDR3 sequences, around 25% seen once. J was trimmed by 0 bases and V by 2 bases; bases with no gene match: 12. Per germline, CDR1 SGHRS and CDR2 YFSETQ. The CDR3 extends over 18 amino acids. The sequence was obtained from a male patient between 10 and 17 years old who had a stem cell transplant for acute lymphoblastic leukemia, so the T cells may come from the graft donor. The input for sequencing was PBMCs, mostly from graft donor cells, taken 180 days after TCRalphabeta/CD19-depleted stem cell transplant. The chain links TRBV5-1 to TRBJ2-7; 9 bases match TRBD2. The CDR3 DNA is TGCGCCAGCAGCTTCATAGACAGACCGGGACTAGCCTCCTACGAGCAGTACTTC. Translation: CASSFIDRPGLASYEQYF.